This T cell receptor beta chain was obtained from a study of T cell responses to AZD1222 COVID-19 vaccine. About this clone: As yet, its antigen is unknown.

Trimming left V 0 bases short and J 6 bases short, with 14 bases between. This CDR3 contains 15 residues. Germline values: CDR1 ENHRY, CDR2 SYGVKD. General study points: Close to half of all spike-specific TCRs reportedly target regions of the variants that are unmutated. Clonal diversity may have been underestimated, and the donors were mostly white British, with more females than males.

Here immunoSEQ multiplex PCR was the method, and the copy in TCRdb shows in-frame clones only, minus some. The data hold some 91,000 clones, with approximately 90% observed a single time. Sequences were derived from peripheral blood, sampled on day 0 of AZD1222 vaccination. The rearrangement uses TRBV10-3 and TRBJ1-1; maybe TRBD1 (5 bases). This clonotype originated in an adult in good health. Here the CDR3 reads CAISESRGGISEAFF. The CDR3 DNA follows: TGTGCCATCAGTGAGTCTAGGGGAGGAATTTCTGAAGCTTTCTTT.